This entry concerns a single TCR beta chain. Synthetically made TCR analog templates were put into each PCR as spikes. Data came from immunoSEQ multiplex PCR; TCRdb stores just in-frame clones and leaves some out. This sample has tens of thousands of clones, with 70% to 90% found just once. The data originate from a study of PD-L1 blockade in urothelial cancer. Study at large: Atezolizumab, begun by patients in about 2014, was given at 1,200 mg intravenously every 3 weeks. Blood was evaluated 3 weeks (second dose) and 6 weeks after therapy began.

Patients each gave 1 to 8 samples, pretreatment and on-treatment. The sample was PBMCs, taken around atezolizumab (anti-PD-L1) treatment. This clonotype was sampled from a man aged 60 to 75 with urothelial cancer.

The CDR3 protein is CACRTGPYEQYF. The CDR3 nucleotides read TGTGCCTGCAGGACAGGGCCCTACGAGCAGTACTTC. This chain uses TRBV30 with TRBJ2-7; 8 nucleotides agree with TRBD1. This CDR3 is 12 amino acids long. Per the germline V gene, CDR1 is GTSNPN and CDR2 is SVGIG (reference sequence). Trimming took 6 bases from V and 2 from J; bases not matched to a gene: 3. Using reference TRBV30 and TRBJ2-7 for the parts outside the CDR3, the full variable domain is SQTIHQWPATLVQPVGSPLSLECTVEGTSNPNLYWYRQAAGRGLQLLFYSVGIGQISSEVPQNLSASRPQDRQFILSSKKLLLSDSGFYLCACRTGPYEQYFGPGTRLTVT.